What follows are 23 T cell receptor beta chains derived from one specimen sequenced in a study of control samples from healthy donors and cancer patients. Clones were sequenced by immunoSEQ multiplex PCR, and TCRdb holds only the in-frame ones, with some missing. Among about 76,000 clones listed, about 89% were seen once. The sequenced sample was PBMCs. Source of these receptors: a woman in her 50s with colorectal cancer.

Here the CDR3 reads CASSQDPKGYGYTF. CDR3 sequence (DNA): TGCGCCAGCAGCCAAGATCCGAAGGGATATGGCTACACCTTC. The chain combines TRBV4-1 with TRBJ1-2; D gene unclear. The CDR3 contains 14 residues. Germline V gene sequence: CDR1 MGHRA, CDR2 YSYEKL. Between the trimmed V and J ends, which lost 0 bases and 5 bases, there was a span of 10 bases.

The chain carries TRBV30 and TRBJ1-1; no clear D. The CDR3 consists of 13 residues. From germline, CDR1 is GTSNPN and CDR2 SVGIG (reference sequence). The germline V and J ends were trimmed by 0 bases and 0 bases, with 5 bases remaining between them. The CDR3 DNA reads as TGTGCCTGGAGTGTCTCCCTGAACACTGAAGCTTTCTTT. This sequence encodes CAWSVSLNTEAFF.

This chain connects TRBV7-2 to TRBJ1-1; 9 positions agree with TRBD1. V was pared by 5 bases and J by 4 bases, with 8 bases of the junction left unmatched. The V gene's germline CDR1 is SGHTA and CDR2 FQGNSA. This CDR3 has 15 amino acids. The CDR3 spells CASSVTGGLPTEAFF. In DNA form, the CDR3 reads TGTGCCAGCAGCGTGACAGGGGGGTTGCCCACTGAAGCTTTCTTT.

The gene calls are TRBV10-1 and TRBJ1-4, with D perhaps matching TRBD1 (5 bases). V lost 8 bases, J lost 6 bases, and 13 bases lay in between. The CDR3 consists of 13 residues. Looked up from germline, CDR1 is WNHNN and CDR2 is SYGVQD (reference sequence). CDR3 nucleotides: TGCGCCAGCCAACGGAGGGGTGATGAAAAACTGTTTTTT. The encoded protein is CASQRRGDEKLFF.

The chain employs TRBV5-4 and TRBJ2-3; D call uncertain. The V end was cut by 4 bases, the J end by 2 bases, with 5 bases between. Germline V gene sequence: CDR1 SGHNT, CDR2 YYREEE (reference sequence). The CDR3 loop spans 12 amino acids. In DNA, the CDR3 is TGTGCCAGCAGCATCAACACAGATACGCAGTATTTT. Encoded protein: CASSINTDTQYF.

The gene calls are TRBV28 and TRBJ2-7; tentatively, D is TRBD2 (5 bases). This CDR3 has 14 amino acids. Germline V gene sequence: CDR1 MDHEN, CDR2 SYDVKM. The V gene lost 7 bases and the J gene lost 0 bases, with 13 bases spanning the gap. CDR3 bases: TGTGCCAGCACCTACTCCGGGGTCTCCTACGAGCAGTACGTC. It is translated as CASTYSGVSYEQYV.

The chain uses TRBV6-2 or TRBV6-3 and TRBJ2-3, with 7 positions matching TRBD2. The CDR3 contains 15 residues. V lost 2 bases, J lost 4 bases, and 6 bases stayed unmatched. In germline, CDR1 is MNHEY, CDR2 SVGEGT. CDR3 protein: CASSYGRGRADTQYF. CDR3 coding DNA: TGTGCCAGCAGTTACGGCCGGGGGAGGGCAGATACGCAGTATTTT.

The CDR3 protein is CASSLFSEYQETQYF. The CDR3 nucleotides read TGTGCCAGCAGCTTATTCTCCGAGTACCAAGAGACCCAGTACTTC. The chain combines TRBV7-2 with TRBJ2-5, with D unresolved. Deletions cut 2 bases from V and 0 bases from J, with 10 bases between. The CDR3 has 15 residues. Germline V gene sequence: CDR1 SGHTA, CDR2 FQGNSA.

The CDR3 loop is CASSTELTDTQYF. DNA for the CDR3: TGTGCCAGTAGTACCGAACTCACAGATACGCAGTATTTT. The chain joins TRBV19 to TRBJ2-3; D remains ambiguous. The CDR3 sequence is 13 residues long. The V gene's germline CDR1 is LNHDA and CDR2 SQIVND (reference sequence). Trimming shortened V by 4 bases and J by 2 bases, and 7 bases separated the two germline ends.

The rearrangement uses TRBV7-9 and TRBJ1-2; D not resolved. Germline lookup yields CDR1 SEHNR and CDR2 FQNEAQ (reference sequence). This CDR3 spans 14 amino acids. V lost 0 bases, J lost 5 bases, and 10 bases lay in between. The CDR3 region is CASSLAGVYYGYTF. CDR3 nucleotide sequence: TGTGCCAGCAGCTTAGCTGGTGTCTATTATGGCTACACCTTC.

CDR3 region: CASSAGGQGNEKLFF. The CDR3 nucleotides are TGTGCCAGCAGCGCGGGGGGACAGGGTAATGAAAAACTGTTTTTT. The chain is built from TRBV9 and TRBJ1-4, with TRBD1 identical over 9 bases. Germline assignment: CDR1 SGDLS and CDR2 YYNGEE. The CDR3 spans 15 residues. The ends lost 3 bases at V and 4 bases at J; junction bases unmatched: 4. The entire variable domain, with the rest obtained from reference TRBV9 and TRBJ1-4, is as follows: DSGVTQTPKHLITATGQRVTLRCSPRSGDLSVYWYQQSLDQGLQFLIQYYNGEERAKGNILERFSAQQFPDLHSELNLSSLELGDSALYFCASSAGGQGNEKLFFGSGTQLSVL.

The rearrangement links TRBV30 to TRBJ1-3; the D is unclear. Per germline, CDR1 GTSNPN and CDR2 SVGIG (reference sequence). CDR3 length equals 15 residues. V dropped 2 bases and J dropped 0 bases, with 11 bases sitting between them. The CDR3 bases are TGTGCCTGGAGTAGTTACGCGGACTCTGGAAACACCATATATTTT. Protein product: CAWSSYADSGNTIYF.

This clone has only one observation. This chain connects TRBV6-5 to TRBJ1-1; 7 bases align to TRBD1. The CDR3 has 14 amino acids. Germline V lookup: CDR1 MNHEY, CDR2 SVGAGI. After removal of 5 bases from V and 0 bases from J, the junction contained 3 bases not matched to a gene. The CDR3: CASSTGQLNTEAFF. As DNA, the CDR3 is TGTGCCAGCAGTACGGGACAGCTGAACACTGAAGCTTTCTTT.

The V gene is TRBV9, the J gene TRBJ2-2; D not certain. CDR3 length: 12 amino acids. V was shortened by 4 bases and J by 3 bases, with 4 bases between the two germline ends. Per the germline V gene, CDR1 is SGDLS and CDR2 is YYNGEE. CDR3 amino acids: CASSPDTGELFF. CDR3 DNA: TGTGCCAGCAGCCCCGACACCGGGGAGCTGTTTTTT.

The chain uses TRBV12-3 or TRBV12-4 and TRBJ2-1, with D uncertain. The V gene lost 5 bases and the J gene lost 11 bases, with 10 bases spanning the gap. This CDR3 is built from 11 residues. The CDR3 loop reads CASSLQRQQFF. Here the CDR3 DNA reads TGTGCCAGCAGTCTACAAAGACAGCAGTTCTTC.

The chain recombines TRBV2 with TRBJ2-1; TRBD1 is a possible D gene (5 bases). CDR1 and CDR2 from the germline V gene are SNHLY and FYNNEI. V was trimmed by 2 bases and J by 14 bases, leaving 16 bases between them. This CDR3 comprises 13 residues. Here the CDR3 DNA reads TGTGCCAGCAGTGAATGGGCAGGGCTAAACGAGTTCTTC. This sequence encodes CASSEWAGLNEFF.

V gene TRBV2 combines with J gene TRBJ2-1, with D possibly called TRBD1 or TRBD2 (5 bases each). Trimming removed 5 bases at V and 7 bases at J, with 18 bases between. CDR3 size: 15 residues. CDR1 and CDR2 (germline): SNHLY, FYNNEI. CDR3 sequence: CASSLELGVLNEQFF. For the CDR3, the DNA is TGTGCCAGCAGTCTAGAACTAGGGGTTTTGAATGAGCAGTTCTTC.

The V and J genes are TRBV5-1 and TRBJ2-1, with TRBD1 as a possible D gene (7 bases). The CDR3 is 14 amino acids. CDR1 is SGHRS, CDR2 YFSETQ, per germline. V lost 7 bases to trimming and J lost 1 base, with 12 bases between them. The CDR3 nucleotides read TGCGCCAGCGGCTCAGGGGGGTCCTACAATGAGCAGTTCTTC. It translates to CASGSGGSYNEQFF.

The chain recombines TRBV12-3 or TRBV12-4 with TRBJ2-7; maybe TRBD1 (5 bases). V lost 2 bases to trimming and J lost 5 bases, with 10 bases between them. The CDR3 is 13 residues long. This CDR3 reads CASSLPGNHEQYV. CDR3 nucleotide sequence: TGTGCCAGCAGTTTACCAGGGAACCACGAGCAGTACGTC.

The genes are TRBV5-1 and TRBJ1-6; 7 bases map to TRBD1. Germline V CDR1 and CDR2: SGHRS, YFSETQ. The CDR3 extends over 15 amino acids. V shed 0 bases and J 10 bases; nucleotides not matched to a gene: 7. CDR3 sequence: CASSLATGSRSPLHF. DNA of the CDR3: TGCGCCAGCAGCTTGGCGACAGGGAGCCGGTCACCCCTCCACTTT.

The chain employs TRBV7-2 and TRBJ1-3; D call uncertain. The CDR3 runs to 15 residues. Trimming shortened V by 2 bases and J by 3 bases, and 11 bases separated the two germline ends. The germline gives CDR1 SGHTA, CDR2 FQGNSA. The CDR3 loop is CASSLNPTGGNTIYF. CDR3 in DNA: TGTGCCAGCAGCTTAAACCCTACCGGTGGAAACACCATATATTTT. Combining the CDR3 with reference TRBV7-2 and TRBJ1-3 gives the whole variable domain GAGVSQSPSNKVTEKGKDVELRCDPISGHTALYWYRQSLGQGLEFLIYFQGNSAPDKSGLPSDRFSAERTGGSVSTLTIQRTQQEDSAVYLCASSLNPTGGNTIYFGEGSWLTVV.

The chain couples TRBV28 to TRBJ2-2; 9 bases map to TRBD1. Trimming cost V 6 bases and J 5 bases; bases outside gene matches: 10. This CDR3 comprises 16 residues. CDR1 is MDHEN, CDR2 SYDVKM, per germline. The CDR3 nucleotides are TGTGCCAGCAGAAACCTACAGGGGGCGGGGACCGGGGAGCTGTTTTTT. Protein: CASRNLQGAGTGELFF.

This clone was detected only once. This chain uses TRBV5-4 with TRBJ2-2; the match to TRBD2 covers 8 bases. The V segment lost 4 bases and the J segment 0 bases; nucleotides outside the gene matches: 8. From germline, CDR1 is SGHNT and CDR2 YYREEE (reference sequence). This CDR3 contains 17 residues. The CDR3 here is CASSDKRGNANTGELFF. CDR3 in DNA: TGTGCCAGCAGCGACAAGCGGGGGAACGCGAACACCGGGGAGCTGTTTTTT.